This TCR beta chain was identified during a study of shared clonotypes between healthy human individuals (dated by TCRdb to 2020 to 2022). As for the study more broadly: A couple of women and three men aged 18 to 49 years were included in the cohort. For each donor, CD4 naive and CD4 memory were each given three plates, CD8 naive was given two plates, and CD8 memory was given one plate. To estimate repertoire size and how much clonotype sharing occurs between individuals, the study deeply sequenced the blood TCR repertoires of roughly 5 healthy adults. To increase sequencing depth and limit assay-specific biases, TCR repertoire library preparation and sequencing were carried out by different laboratories using diverse techniques. Per donor, leukapheresis produced somewhere between about 0.94 and 10 billion PBMCs. Findings and caveats that apply to the study as a whole: Compared with non-shared clonotypes, the clonotypes found in all four sorted-subset donors had higher generation probabilities. Pairwise subsampling indicated that sequencing depth was expected to affect the degree of clonotype sharing among donors. Sampling was restricted to blood, and TCR repertoires in tissue are likely to differ from TCR repertoires in blood. Naive subsets generally had larger estimated clonotype richness than memory subsets. The small number of donors limited the genetic and exposure-history diversity represented. When a few donors were compared, the shared fraction of clonotypes was about 5.5% for naive CD4, more than 3% for naive CD8, 2.3% for memory CD4, and roughly 0.43% for memory CD8. Rarefaction of sorted-subset datasets indicated incomplete sequencing despite the large sequencing depth.

V and J are trimmed by 4 bases and 1 base, and the gene matches miss 1 base of the junction. The CDR3 starts with the cysteine, ends with the phenylalanine, and has 16 residues. The DNA shown is the 48-base CDR3, in frame from base 1. CDR1 LGHNA and CDR2 YNFKEQ were looked up in the germline V gene. The donors were healthy, HIV-negative adults who had no recently reported acute infections or vaccinations. All donors were Caucasian adults living in Nashville, Tennessee, USA. CD4+ T cells were enriched by magnetic negative selection; naive cells were then positively selected on CD45RA, and the negative fraction formed the memory subset. After blood collection by leukapheresis, PBMCs were isolated using Ficoll-Histopaque density gradient centrifugation and then cryopreserved in the vapor phase of liquid nitrogen. Analytical flow cytometry was used to check the purity and quantity of every magnetically sorted T cell population. Each sorted fraction had its genomic DNA isolated and then quantified by UV absorbance on a Nanodrop 2000c.

Using the deep immunoSEQ assay, multiplex PCR amplified TCR CDR3 regions from genomic DNA. For each cell subset, the extracted genomic DNA was distributed evenly across all wells of several immunoSEQ 96-well plates, and each plate served as one replicate. For sorted subsets, roughly 200 ng of genomic DNA, equivalent to 30,000 or so T cell genomes, went into each replicate PCR. Purified libraries were measured with a Qubit 3.0 fluorometer, size-checked on a Bioanalyzer 2100, and measured again with the KAPA Library Quantification kit. Each immunoSEQ 96-well plate was sequenced on its own single-read 150-cycle Illumina NextSeq 550 flow cell. Regarding the original processing steps: Because the immunoSEQ output held only junctional sequences and lacked quality scores, the filtering could not match the filtering applied to full-length reads. To assign V/J genes and CDR3, sequences were annotated against IMGT germline references using PyIR, a Python wrapper for IgBLAST v1.9. Reads were removed for weak V/J assignments (E-value above 1e-6), missing CDR3, stop codons, out-of-frame junctions, or ambiguous translated residues. V3J clonotypes were defined as sequences sharing an identical inferred V gene, J gene, and CDR3 amino acid sequence. The percentage overlap between two repertoires was calculated by dividing the number of shared unique clonotypes by the size of the smaller repertoire. RTK rarefaction, the Chao1 estimator, and Recon v2.1 estimates of unobserved clonotypes were used to assess repertoire richness. Generation probabilities for all TCRbeta clonotypes obtained by the gDNA method from a handful of donors were computed using OLGA. The immuneACCESS repertoire file appears here via TCRdb, limited to in-frame rearrangements. These files lack a portion of the clones; in checked studies, under half of the deficit traces to unresolved V genes, and the cause of the others is not known. The V and J calls and the clone size are those of that table, but D and trimming were determined from the DNA. Present in this sample are 2 million or so clones, 95% of which were seen just once. Jointly, the top ten make up roughly 0.13% of the sample.

Note on this clone: Its antigen has not been determined. The sample holds no much larger clone one base away, and base qualities are not on file.

The chain was built from TRBV4-2 and TRBJ2-2, and TRBD2 aligns with 12 junction nucleotides. Input material: naive CD4+ T cells sorted from blood. In light of the paper, this sample's cell subset or site label describes: CD45RA+ positively selected. This clonotype was obtained from a man aged 18 to 29 in good health. The DNA reads TGTGCCAGCAGCCGACTAGCGGGGGAGAACACCGGGGAGCTGTTTTTT. Translated, it reads CASSRLAGENTGELFF.